This T cell receptor (beta chain) was observed in a study of T cell repertoires in cytomegalovirus infection (dated by TCRdb to between 2017 and 2020). Some background on the complete study: The peptide stimulations were aimed at well-studied HLA-B-restricted epitopes as well as recently identified HLA-C-restricted CMV epitopes, whose presentation resists viral immunomodulation. Donor HLA type was relevant to the analysis, as public TCR beta signatures indicated carriage of CMV infection together with the matching HLA type. What the study reported, not specific to this receptor: In both this cohort and an independent approximately 370-donor cohort, the cumulative frequency of public TCR beta family members distinguished carriers of CMV infection plus the relevant HLA type. The ex vivo response was dominated by HLA-C-restricted CMV-specific TCR beta clonotypes, and the single most frequent clonotype in two of eight donors was supplied by these HLA-C-restricted clonotypes.

Interpreted using the paper, the treatment or condition label stands for: in vitro stimulation with specific CMV peptide epitopes to enrich CMV-specific T cells. TCRdb names Illumina HiSeq 1500 as the instrument used. In TCRdb, the public reads were trimmed at Q25 with fastp and aligned with MiXCR, with productive beta chains retained. Each entry is one CDR3 protein sequence, shown with its most common DNA and genes. The sample records hundreds of thousands of distinct CDR3 sequences, about 39% of which are singletons. The top ten hold around 44% of the sample. In this sample, this clonotype turned up many times. Its antigen remains undetermined. Base qualities are not recorded, but no much larger clone differs from it by a single base. V is pared back by 7 bases and J by 3 bases, with 13 bases lying between the germline termini. CDR1 and CDR2 (SGHTA, FQGNSA) derive from the germline V gene. Counted from cysteine to phenylalanine, this CDR3 has 13 amino acids. Just CDR3 DNA is preserved here, 39 bases in frame from base 1.

The specimen was cultured PBMCs, collected from culture after CMV antigen stimulation. The receptor's source is a human donor in good health (CMV status not recorded). Some clones in this sample may be carry-over from other donors' samples. The sequence links TRBV7-2 to TRBJ2-7; the D gene is possibly TRBD1, with 5 bases matching. The CDR3 reads as follows: CASTPGRDYEQYF. The DNA reads as follows: TGTGCCAGCACCCCGGGCAGGGACTACGAGCAGTACTTC.